These 11 T cell receptor beta chains were all obtained from the same sample, sequenced in a study of OX40 agonist ivuxolimab in advanced cancers. Generated by immunoSEQ multiplex PCR, the TCRdb table keeps only in-frame clones and is missing some. The profile shows 130,000 or so clones, roughly 91% of them singletons. The sample consisted of CD4+ or CD8+ T cells sorted from blood, taken in a trial of the OX40 agonist ivuxolimab. The receptors shown here come from an adult with an advanced solid tumor such as melanoma, head and neck, liver or kidney cancer.

The V gene is TRBV7-3, the J gene TRBJ1-2, with D possibly matching TRBD1 (6 bases). In germline, CDR1 is SGHTA, CDR2 FQGTGA. Trimming removed 3 bases from V and 4 bases from J, with 15 bases in between. The CDR3 totals 15 residues. The CDR3 sequence is CASSLEGGVPYGYTF. As DNA, the CDR3 is TGTGCCAGCAGCTTGGAAGGGGGGGTCCCCTATGGCTACACCTTC.

This chain connects TRBV7-2 to TRBJ1-2; 7 nucleotides agree with TRBD1. The V and J ends lost 8 bases and 0 bases, in that order; junction bases with no gene match: 15. This CDR3 is built from 17 residues. Germline V gene data show CDR1 as SGHTA and CDR2 as FQGNSA. The chain's CDR3 is CASQPGPGQASNYGYTF. For the CDR3, the DNA is TGTGCCAGCCAACCGGGACCCGGACAGGCCTCTAACTATGGCTACACCTTC. Supplemented by reference TRBV7-2 and TRBJ1-2, the full variable domain reads GAGVSQSPSNKVTEKGKDVELRCDPISGHTALYWYRQSLGQGLEFLIYFQGNSAPDKSGLPSDRFSAERTGGSVSTLTIQRTQQEDSAVYLCASQPGPGQASNYGYTFGSGTRLTVV.

The chain has TRBV7-2 and TRBJ1-1; D possibly corresponds to TRBD1 (5 bases). The V gene's germline CDR1 is SGHTA and CDR2 FQGNSA. The V end was cut by 9 bases, the J end by 0 bases, with 11 bases between. The CDR3 is 13 residues long. The CDR3, as DNA: TGTGCCAGTAGACAGTTCATGAACACTGAAGCTTTCTTT. This sequence encodes CASRQFMNTEAFF.

The chain is built from TRBV6-4 and TRBJ2-7, with a weak D call TRBD1 (6 bases). The CDR3 extends over 14 amino acids. Per the germline V gene, CDR1 is MRHNA and CDR2 is SNTAGT. Trimming removed 6 bases from V and 3 bases from J, with 15 bases in between. The CDR3 protein is CASRSQGVGYEQYF. The CDR3 DNA sequence: TGTGCCAGCAGATCACAGGGAGTCGGCTACGAGCAGTACTTC.

The chain carries TRBV6-1 and TRBJ2-3; D assignment may be TRBD1 or TRBD2 (5 bases each). The germline V gene encodes CDR1 MNHNS and CDR2 SASEGT. The CDR3 has 16 residues. Trimming took off 2 bases at V and 4 bases at J, with 16 bases between the two ends. The CDR3 sequence: CASSELPGREADTQYF. Written as DNA, the CDR3 is TGTGCCAGCAGTGAACTGCCGGGGCGTGAGGCAGATACGCAGTATTTT.

The chain is built from TRBV10-1 and TRBJ2-3; D possibly corresponds to TRBD1 (6 bases). The CDR3 length is 14 residues. In germline, CDR1 is WNHNN, CDR2 SYGVQD (reference sequence). The ends were cut back, 6 bases at V and 0 bases at J, with 10 bases in the middle. The CDR3 protein is CASRRQASTDTQYF. The CDR3 DNA reads as TGCGCCAGCAGGAGACAGGCTAGCACAGATACGCAGTATTTT.

The chain uses TRBV6-1 and TRBJ1-3; D call uncertain. V dropped 2 bases and J dropped 0 bases, with 8 bases sitting between them. The germline gives CDR1 MNHNS, CDR2 SASEGT. CDR3 length: 15 amino acids. CDR3 sequence reads: CASSEPGNSGNTIYF. The CDR3 region has the DNA TGTGCCAGCAGTGAACCGGGAAACTCTGGAAACACCATATATTTT.

This chain uses TRBV6-5 with TRBJ1-6; D gene uncertain. The CDR3 is 15 amino acids. The V end lost 2 bases, the J end lost 7 bases, and 12 bases lay between the germline ends. Germline assignment: CDR1 MNHEY and CDR2 SVGAGI. In DNA, the CDR3 is TGTGCCAGCAGTTACCGGACGGAGGCCAATTCACCCCTCCACTTT. It specifies CASSYRTEANSPLHF.

J is TRBJ1-4 and V is TRBV29-1; possible D gene TRBD1, 5 bases. Trimming took off 5 bases at V and 10 bases at J, with 11 bases between the two ends. The CDR3 spans 11 residues. Germline V gene sequence: CDR1 SQVTM, CDR2 ANQGSEA. The CDR3 spells CSVQYRTKLFF. CDR3 in DNA: TGCAGCGTTCAATACAGGACAAAACTGTTTTTT. The whole variable domain, remainder taken from reference TRBV29-1 and TRBJ1-4, is SAVISQKPSRDICQRGTSLTIQCQVDSQVTMMFWYRQQPGQSLTLIATANQGSEATYESGFVIDKFPISRPNLTFSTLTVSNMSPEDSSIYLCSVQYRTKLFFGSGTQLSVL.

The V and J genes are TRBV27 and TRBJ1-1; D gene ambiguous. V lost 6 bases and J lost 3, with 14 bases in between. CDR1 and CDR2 from the germline V gene are MNHEY and SMNVEV (reference sequence). This CDR3 is built from 14 residues. Here the CDR3 DNA reads TGTGCCAGCAGGTGGACGGGCAAGTACACTGAAGCTTTCTTT. This sequence encodes CASRWTGKYTEAFF.

The rearrangement uses TRBV5-1 and TRBJ1-6, with a possible D match to TRBD1 (6 bases). V lost 0 bases and J 2 bases, leaving 15 bases between the germline ends. Germline V gene lookup returns CDR1 SGHRS and CDR2 YFSETQ. The CDR3 has 18 amino acids. The CDR3 loop is CASSLDRVKSPYNSPLHF. CDR3 bases: TGCGCCAGCAGCTTGGACAGGGTGAAGAGTCCCTATAATTCACCCCTCCACTTT.